This T cell receptor beta chain was captured by sequencing in a study of blood T cell repertoires in COVID-19. About the research overall: There were acute and convalescent COVID-19 samples, and they came from the United States, Italy and Spain. In each case, the material was cDNA or gDNA derived from T cells, B-cell-depleted T cells, or PBMCs.

The V gene end was trimmed by 5 bases and the J gene end by 4 bases; junction bases not matched to a gene: 12. This CDR3 has 16 residues. Germline values: CDR1 LNHNV, CDR2 YYDKDF (reference sequence). The authors' processing: Quantification of nucleated cells was approximated via reference gene primer amplification. The repertoire was sequenced with immunoSEQ multiplex PCR; TCRdb's copy has only in-frame clones and lacks some. The D gene and trimming were derived from the DNA, and the V and J assignments and clone size from that table. The sample includes 200,000 to 250,000 clones, around 83% of them seen just once.

The V call is TRBV15, the J call TRBJ2-3, with TRBD1 matching 7 bases. The receptor comes from a woman between 45 and 60 years old with acute or convalescent COVID-19. The specimen was peripheral blood. CDR3 sequence (DNA): TGTGCCACCAGCGTTCCCCCAGGACAGGATGCAGATACGCAGTATTTT. This translates into CATSVPPGQDADTQYF. The variable domain in full, with the rest retrieved from reference TRBV15 and TRBJ2-3, is DAMVIQNPRYQVTQFGKPVTLSCSQTLNHNVMYWYQQKSSQAPKLLFHYYDKDFNNEADTPDNFQSRRPNTSFCFLDIRSPGLGDTAMYLCATSVPPGQDADTQYFGPGTRLTVL.